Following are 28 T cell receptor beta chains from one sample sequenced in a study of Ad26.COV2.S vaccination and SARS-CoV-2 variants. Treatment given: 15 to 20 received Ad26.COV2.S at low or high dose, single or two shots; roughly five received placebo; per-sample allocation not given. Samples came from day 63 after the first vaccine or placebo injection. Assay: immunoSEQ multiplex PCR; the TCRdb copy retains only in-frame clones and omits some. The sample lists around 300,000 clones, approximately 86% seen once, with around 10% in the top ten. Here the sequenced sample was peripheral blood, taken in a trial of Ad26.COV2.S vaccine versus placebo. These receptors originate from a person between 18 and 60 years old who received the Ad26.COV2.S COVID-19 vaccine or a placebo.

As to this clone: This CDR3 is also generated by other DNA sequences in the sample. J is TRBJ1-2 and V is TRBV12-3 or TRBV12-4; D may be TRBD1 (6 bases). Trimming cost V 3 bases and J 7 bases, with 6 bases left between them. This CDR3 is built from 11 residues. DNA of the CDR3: TGTGCCAGCAGTTTGGGGGCTGGCTACACCTTC. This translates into CASSLGAGYTF.

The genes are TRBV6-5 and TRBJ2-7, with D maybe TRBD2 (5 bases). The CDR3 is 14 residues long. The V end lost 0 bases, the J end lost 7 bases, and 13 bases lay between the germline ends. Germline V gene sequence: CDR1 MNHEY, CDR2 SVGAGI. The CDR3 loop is CASSYSPGSGEQYF. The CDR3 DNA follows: TGTGCCAGCAGTTACTCGCCGGGAAGTGGGGAGCAGTACTTC.

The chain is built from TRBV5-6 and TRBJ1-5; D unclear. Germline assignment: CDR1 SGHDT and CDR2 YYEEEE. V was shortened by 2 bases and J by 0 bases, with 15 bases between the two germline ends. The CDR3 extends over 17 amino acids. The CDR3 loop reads CASSLSSGAYSNQPQHF. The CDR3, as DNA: TGTGCCAGCAGCTTATCCTCCGGAGCCTATAGCAATCAGCCCCAGCATTTT.

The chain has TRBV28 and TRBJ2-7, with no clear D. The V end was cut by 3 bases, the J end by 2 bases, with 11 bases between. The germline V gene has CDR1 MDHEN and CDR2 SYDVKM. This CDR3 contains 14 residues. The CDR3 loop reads CASSFMARTYEQYF. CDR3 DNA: TGTGCCAGCAGTTTTATGGCCAGGACCTACGAGCAGTACTTC.

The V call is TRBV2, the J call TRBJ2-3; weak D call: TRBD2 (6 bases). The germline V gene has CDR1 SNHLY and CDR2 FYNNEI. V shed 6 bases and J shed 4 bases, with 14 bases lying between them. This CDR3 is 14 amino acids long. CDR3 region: CASRTSALADTQYF. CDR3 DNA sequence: TGTGCCAGCAGGACTAGTGCTTTGGCAGATACGCAGTATTTT.

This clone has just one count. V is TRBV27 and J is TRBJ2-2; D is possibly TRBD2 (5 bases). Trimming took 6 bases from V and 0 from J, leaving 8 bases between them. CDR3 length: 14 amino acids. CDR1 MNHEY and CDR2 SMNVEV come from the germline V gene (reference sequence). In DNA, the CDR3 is TGTGCCAGCAGGAGGGCCGCGAACACCGGGGAGCTGTTTTTT. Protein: CASRRAANTGELFF.

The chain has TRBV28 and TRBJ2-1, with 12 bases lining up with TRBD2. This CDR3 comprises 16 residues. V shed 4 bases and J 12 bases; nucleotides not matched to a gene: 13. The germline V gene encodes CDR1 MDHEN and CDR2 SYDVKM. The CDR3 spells CASSSTSGRSRGGQFF. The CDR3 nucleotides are TGTGCCAGCAGTTCGACTAGCGGGAGATCGCGGGGGGGGCAGTTCTTC.

The CDR3 DNA is TGTGCCAGCAGCTTAGGGACAGGGGGCGGAAACACCATATATTTT. This encodes CASSLGTGGGNTIYF. The rearrangement uses TRBV13 and TRBJ1-3, with TRBD1 matching 10 bases. The CDR3 contains 15 residues. CDR1 and CDR2 from the germline V gene are PRHDT and FYEKMQ (reference sequence). With V trimmed by 0 bases and J by 4 bases, 0 bases remained unmatched. Full variable domain (remainder filled in from reference TRBV13 and TRBJ1-3): AAGVIQSPRHLIKEKRETATLKCYPIPRHDTVYWYQQGPGQDPQFLISFYEKMQSDKGSIPDRFSAQQFSDYHSELNMSSLELGDSALYFCASSLGTGGGNTIYFGEGSWLTVV.

The CDR3 sequence: CSPLPLLAGGQQETQYF. CDR3 DNA sequence: TGCAGCCCACTCCCCCTGTTGGCGGGAGGGCAACAAGAGACCCAGTACTTC. The rearrangement uses TRBV29-1 and TRBJ2-5; 9 nucleotides align to TRBD2. Germline V gene sequence: CDR1 SQVTM, CDR2 ANQGSEA. The length of the CDR3 is 17 residues. V was clipped by 8 bases and J by 2 bases; unmatched bases: 18.

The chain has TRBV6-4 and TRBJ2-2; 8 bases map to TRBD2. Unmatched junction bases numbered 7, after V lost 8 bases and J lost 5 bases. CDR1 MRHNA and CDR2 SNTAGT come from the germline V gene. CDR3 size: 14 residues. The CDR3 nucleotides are TGTGCCAGCTCCAGTAGCGGGAATACCGGGGAGCTGTTTTTT. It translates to CASSSSGNTGELFF.

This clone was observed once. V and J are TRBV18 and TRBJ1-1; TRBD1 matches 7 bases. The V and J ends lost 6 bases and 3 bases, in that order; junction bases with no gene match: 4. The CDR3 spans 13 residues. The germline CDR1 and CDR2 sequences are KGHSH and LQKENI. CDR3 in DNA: TGTGCCAGCTCCCGGGACAGCGACACTGAAGCTTTCTTT. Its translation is CASSRDSDTEAFF.

The CDR3 bases are TGTGCCAGCAGAGCCTCAGGGAGAACTAATGAAAAACTGTTTTTT. Translated: CASRASGRTNEKLFF. The chain is built from TRBV25-1 and TRBJ1-4, with a possible D match to TRBD1 (5 bases). Germline V gene sequence: CDR1 MGHDK, CDR2 SYGVNS. Trimming took off 6 bases at V and 1 base at J, with 12 bases between the two ends. This CDR3 contains 15 residues.

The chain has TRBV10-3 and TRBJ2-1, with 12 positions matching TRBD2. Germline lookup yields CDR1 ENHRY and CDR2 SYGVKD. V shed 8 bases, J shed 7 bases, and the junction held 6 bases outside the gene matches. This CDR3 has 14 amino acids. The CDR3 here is CAIGTTSGSNEQFF. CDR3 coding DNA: TGTGCCATCGGAACGACTAGCGGGAGTAATGAGCAGTTCTTC.

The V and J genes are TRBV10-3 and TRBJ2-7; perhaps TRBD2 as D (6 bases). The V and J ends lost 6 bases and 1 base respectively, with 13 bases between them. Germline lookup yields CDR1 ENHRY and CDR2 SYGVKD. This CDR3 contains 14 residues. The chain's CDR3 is CAISQGLLSYEQYF. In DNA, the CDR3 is TGTGCCATCAGCCAGGGACTGCTTTCCTACGAGCAGTACTTC.

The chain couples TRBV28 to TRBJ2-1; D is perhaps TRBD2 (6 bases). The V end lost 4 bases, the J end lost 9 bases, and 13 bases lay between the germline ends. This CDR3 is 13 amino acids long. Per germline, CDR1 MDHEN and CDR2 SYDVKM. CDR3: CASSSLGGAEQFF. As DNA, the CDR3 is TGTGCCAGCAGTTCCCTCGGGGGAGCTGAGCAGTTCTTC.

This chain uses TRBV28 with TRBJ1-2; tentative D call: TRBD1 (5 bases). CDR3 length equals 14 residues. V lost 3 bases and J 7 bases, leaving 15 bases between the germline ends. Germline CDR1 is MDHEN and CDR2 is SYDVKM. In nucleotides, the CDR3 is TGTGCCAGCAGTTTCTCGAGGAGGGACCCTGGCTACACCTTC. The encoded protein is CASSFSRRDPGYTF.

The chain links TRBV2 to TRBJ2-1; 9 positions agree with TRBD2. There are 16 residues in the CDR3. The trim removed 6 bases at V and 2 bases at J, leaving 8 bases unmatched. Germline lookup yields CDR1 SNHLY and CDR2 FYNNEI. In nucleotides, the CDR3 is TGTGCCAGCAGGTTGGAAGCGGGAGGCACCTACAATGAGCAGTTCTTC. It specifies CASRLEAGGTYNEQFF.

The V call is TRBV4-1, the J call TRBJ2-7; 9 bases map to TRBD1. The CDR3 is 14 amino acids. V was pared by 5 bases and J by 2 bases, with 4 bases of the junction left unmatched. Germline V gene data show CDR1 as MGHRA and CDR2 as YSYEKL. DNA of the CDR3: TGCGCCAGCAGCGCTCGGGACAGGGCCTACGAGCAGTACTTC. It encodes CASSARDRAYEQYF.

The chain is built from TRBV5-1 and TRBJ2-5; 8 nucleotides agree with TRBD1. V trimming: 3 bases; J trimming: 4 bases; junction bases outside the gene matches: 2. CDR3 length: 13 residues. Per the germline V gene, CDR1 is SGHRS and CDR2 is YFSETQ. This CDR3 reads CASSSTGGETQYF. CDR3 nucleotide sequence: TGCGCCAGCAGCTCCACAGGGGGAGAGACCCAGTACTTC.

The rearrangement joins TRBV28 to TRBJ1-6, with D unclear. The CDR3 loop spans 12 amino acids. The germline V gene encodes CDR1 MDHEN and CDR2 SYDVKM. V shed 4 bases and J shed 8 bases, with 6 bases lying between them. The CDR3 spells CASSSIDSPLHF. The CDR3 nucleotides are TGTGCCAGCAGTTCCATCGATTCACCCCTCCACTTT.

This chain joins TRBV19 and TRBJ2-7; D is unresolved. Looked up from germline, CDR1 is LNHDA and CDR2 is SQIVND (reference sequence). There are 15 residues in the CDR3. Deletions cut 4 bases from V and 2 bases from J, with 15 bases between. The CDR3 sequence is CASSTTATLTYEQYF. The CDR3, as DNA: TGTGCCAGTAGTACGACCGCCACACTGACCTACGAGCAGTACTTC.

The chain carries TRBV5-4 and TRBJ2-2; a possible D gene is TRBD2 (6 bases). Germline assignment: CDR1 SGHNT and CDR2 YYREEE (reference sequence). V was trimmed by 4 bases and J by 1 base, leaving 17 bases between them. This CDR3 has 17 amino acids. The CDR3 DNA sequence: TGTGCCAGCAGCCCGGCGGAGGGAGCGCTGAACACCGGGGAGCTGTTTTTT. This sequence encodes CASSPAEGALNTGELFF.

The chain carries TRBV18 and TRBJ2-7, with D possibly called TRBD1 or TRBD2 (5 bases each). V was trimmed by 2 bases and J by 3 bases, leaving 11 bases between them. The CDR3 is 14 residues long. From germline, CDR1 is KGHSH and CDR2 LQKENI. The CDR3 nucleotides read TGTGCCAGCTCACCAACGGGACCCAGCTACGAGCAGTACTTC. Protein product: CASSPTGPSYEQYF.

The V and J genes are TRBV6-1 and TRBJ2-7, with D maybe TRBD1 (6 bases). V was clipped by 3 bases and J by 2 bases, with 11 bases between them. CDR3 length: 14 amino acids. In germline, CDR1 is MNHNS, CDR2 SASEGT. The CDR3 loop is CASSEGTKTYEQYF. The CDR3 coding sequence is TGTGCCAGCAGTGAGGGGACAAAAACCTACGAGCAGTACTTC.

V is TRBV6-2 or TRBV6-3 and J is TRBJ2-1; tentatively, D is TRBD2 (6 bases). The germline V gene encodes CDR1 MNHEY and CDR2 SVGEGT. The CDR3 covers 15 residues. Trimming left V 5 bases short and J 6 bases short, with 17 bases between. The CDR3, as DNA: TGTGCCAGCAGTGACCCCGGGGGAGCTGTCAATGAGCAGTTCTTC. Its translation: CASSDPGGAVNEQFF.

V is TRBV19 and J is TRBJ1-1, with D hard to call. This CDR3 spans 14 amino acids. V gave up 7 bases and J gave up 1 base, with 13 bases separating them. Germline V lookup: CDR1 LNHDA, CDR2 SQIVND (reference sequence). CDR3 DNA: TGTGCCAGTACCCTCGGGTCACAGAACACTGAAGCTTTCTTT. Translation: CASTLGSQNTEAFF.

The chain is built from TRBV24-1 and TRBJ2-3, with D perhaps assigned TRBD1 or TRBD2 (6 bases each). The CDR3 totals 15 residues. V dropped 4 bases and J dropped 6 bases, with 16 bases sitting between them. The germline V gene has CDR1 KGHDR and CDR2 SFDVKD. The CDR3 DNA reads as TGTGCCACCAGTGACGACAGGACCCGGGAGGATACGCAGTATTTT. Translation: CATSDDRTREDTQYF.

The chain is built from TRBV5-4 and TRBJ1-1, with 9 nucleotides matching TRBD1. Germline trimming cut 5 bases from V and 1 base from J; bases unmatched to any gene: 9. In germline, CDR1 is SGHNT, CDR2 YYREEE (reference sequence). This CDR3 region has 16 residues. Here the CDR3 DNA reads TGTGCCAGCAGTCTTCGACAGGGGGGGTCGAACACTGAAGCTTTCTTT. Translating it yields CASSLRQGGSNTEAFF.